This T cell receptor (beta chain) was identified in a study of CD8 T cells in ankylosing spondylitis. Overall study findings and caveats: Characteristic of ankylosing spondylitis blood, it appeared, was a TCR beta motif comprising several highly homologous variants. Some motif variants had been reported before (in reactive arthritis synovial fluid and blood). Researchers reportedly found disease-linked clones significantly enriched in matched ankylosing spondylitis synovial fluid.

One entry per CDR3 protein, called by TCRdb with MiXCR from the 5' RACE reads. Of about 42,000 distinct CDR3 sequences in the sample, roughly 2.6% are singletons; the top ten hold over 4%. A remark on this clonotype: Its antigen is not identified.

The V gene's germline CDR1 is SGDLS and CDR2 YYNGEE. CDR3 size: 15 residues. Unmatched junction bases numbered 7, after V lost 4 bases and J lost 6 bases. The receptor comes from a male donor with ankylosing spondylitis or in good health (not recorded which). The chain has TRBV9 and TRBJ2-1, with 10 bases aligning to TRBD2. The sequenced sample was blood, either unsorted or a sorted T cell fraction (not recorded which). The CDR3 DNA is TGTGCCAGCAGCCTGACTAGCGGGTCGTCCAATGAGCAGTTCTTC. Its translation is CASSLTSGSSNEQFF.